These 20 T cell receptor beta chains originate from one sample sequenced in a study of somatic mutations in cytotoxic T cells in rheumatoid arthritis. Assay: immunoSEQ multiplex PCR; the TCRdb copy retains only in-frame clones and omits some. The sample lists about 20,000 clones, less than 80% seen once, with approximately 5% in the top ten. Source material: CD8+ T cells sorted from blood. All receptors derive from a man between 60 and 70 years old in good health.

This clone was picked up one time. The V and J genes are TRBV4-3 and TRBJ2-2; D possibly corresponds to TRBD1 (5 bases). Germline V gives CDR1 LGHNA, CDR2 YSLEER. CDR3 length: 13 amino acids. V lost 3 bases and J 5 bases, leaving 7 bases between the germline ends. As DNA, the CDR3 is TGCGCCAGCAGCCATAGGGGAACCGGGGAGCTGTTTTTT. It is translated as CASSHRGTGELFF.

This chain connects TRBV6-9 to TRBJ2-5, with D hard to call. The CDR3 has 12 residues. V dropped 6 bases and J dropped 5 bases, with 10 bases sitting between them. Germline V gene data show CDR1 as MNHGY and CDR2 as SVAAGI. The CDR3 DNA is TGTGCCAGCAGCATCCCGAGGGAGACCCAGTACTTC. Residues: CASSIPRETQYF.

This rearrangement joins TRBV27 to TRBJ2-1, with D possibly being TRBD2 (5 bases). V was pared by 0 bases and J by 3 bases, with 12 bases between. CDR1 and CDR2 (germline): MNHEY, SMNVEV (reference sequence). The CDR3 sequence is 16 residues long. The CDR3 here is CASSLSRGLGYNEQFF. CDR3 in DNA: TGTGCCAGCAGTTTATCGCGCGGGCTGGGCTACAATGAGCAGTTCTTC.

The chain links TRBV5-1 to TRBJ2-7; 12 bases map to TRBD2. CDR1 SGHRS and CDR2 YFSETQ come from the germline V gene. The CDR3 has 16 residues. V lost 0 bases to trimming and J lost 2 bases; unmatched junction nucleotides: 3. The CDR3: CASSLGGLAGPYEQYF. The DNA for the CDR3 is TGCGCCAGCAGCTTGGGGGGACTAGCGGGCCCCTACGAGCAGTACTTC.

CDR3 nucleotides: TGCAGCGTTGATGGGGTGTCGGGGGACTATGGCTACACCTTC. Encoded protein: CSVDGVSGDYGYTF. The chain couples TRBV29-1 to TRBJ1-2; D might be TRBD1 (5 bases). The V end lost 3 bases, the J end lost 3 bases, and 14 bases lay between the germline ends. CDR1 and CDR2 from the germline V gene are SQVTM and ANQGSEA. The CDR3 covers 14 residues.

The V gene is TRBV9, the J gene TRBJ2-2; D not resolved. CDR3 length: 13 residues. V was clipped by 0 bases and J by 9 bases, with 9 bases between them. Germline CDR1 is SGDLS and CDR2 is YYNGEE. The CDR3 here is CASSVAYERELFF. CDR3 coding DNA: TGTGCCAGCAGCGTAGCCTATGAACGGGAGCTGTTTTTT.

This rearrangement joins TRBV6-5 to TRBJ2-7; TRBD2 agrees at 11 bases. This CDR3 contains 15 residues. Germline CDR1 is MNHEY and CDR2 is SVGAGI. V lost 0 bases to trimming and J lost 4 bases; unmatched junction nucleotides: 2. The CDR3 protein is CASSYSTSGTYEQYF. The CDR3 DNA reads as TGTGCCAGCAGTTACTCGACTAGCGGGACTTACGAGCAGTACTTC.

The chain is built from TRBV6-5 and TRBJ2-1; 7 nucleotides agree with TRBD1. V lost 10 bases, J lost 5 bases, and 11 bases stayed unmatched. Looked up from germline, CDR1 is MNHEY and CDR2 is SVGAGI. CDR3 length: 14 residues. The DNA for the CDR3 is TGTGCCACCCAACAGGGGAATGGCGACAATGAGCAGTTCTTC. Translated: CATQQGNGDNEQFF.

The genes are TRBV7-2 and TRBJ2-3, with TRBD2 matching 10 bases. The V gene end was trimmed by 2 bases and the J gene end by 0 bases; junction bases not matched to a gene: 8. Germline CDR1 is SGHTA and CDR2 is FQGNSA. The CDR3 extends over 18 amino acids. In DNA, the CDR3 is TGTGCCAGCAGCTTAAGGGGTCAACTAGCGGGGAGCACAGATACGCAGTATTTT. Translated: CASSLRGQLAGSTDTQYF. The full variable domain, rest sourced from reference TRBV7-2 and TRBJ2-3, is GAGVSQSPSNKVTEKGKDVELRCDPISGHTALYWYRQSLGQGLEFLIYFQGNSAPDKSGLPSDRFSAERTGGSVSTLTIQRTQQEDSAVYLCASSLRGQLAGSTDTQYFGPGTRLTVL.

The chain uses TRBV4-1 and TRBJ2-7; TRBD1 agrees at 9 bases. Germline V gives CDR1 MGHRA, CDR2 YSYEKL. This CDR3 is built from 16 residues. Losses at the gene ends were 1 base for V and 1 base for J; bases not matched to a gene: 5. The CDR3 spells CASSQVSGTGSYEQYF. The CDR3 DNA sequence: TGCGCCAGCAGCCAAGTTTCCGGGACAGGGTCCTACGAGCAGTACTTC.

In this sample, this clone turned up once. This rearrangement joins TRBV7-9 to TRBJ1-2; weak D call: TRBD1 (6 bases). This CDR3 spans 14 amino acids. V lost 6 bases and J 7 bases, leaving 18 bases between the germline ends. Germline CDR1 and CDR2: SEHNR and FQNEAQ (reference sequence). The CDR3 spells CASSLNRASVGYTF. CDR3 coding DNA: TGTGCCAGCAGTTTGAACAGGGCTTCGGTTGGCTACACCTTC. The whole variable domain, remainder taken from reference TRBV7-9 and TRBJ1-2, is DTGVSQNPRHKITKRGQNVTFRCDPISEHNRLYWYRQTLGQGPEFLTYFQNEAQLEKSRLLSDRFSAERPKGSFSTLEIQRTEQGDSAMYLCASSLNRASVGYTFGSGTRLTVV.

The J gene is TRBJ2-5, the V gene TRBV19; D uncertain. Per the germline V gene, CDR1 is LNHDA and CDR2 is SQIVND (reference sequence). With 8 bases removed from V and 3 bases from J, the gap between germline ends came to 10 bases. CDR3 length equals 12 residues. The CDR3 reads CASSFAKETQYF. The CDR3 nucleotides are TGTGCCAGTTCGTTCGCTAAAGAGACCCAGTACTTC.

The chain combines TRBV28 with TRBJ2-7, with 9 bases that match TRBD2. J gave up 2 bases and V 5 bases, and 7 bases lay outside the gene matches. Germline V gives CDR1 MDHEN, CDR2 SYDVKM. The CDR3 runs 15 residues. CDR3 sequence: CASSPIAGDTYEQYF. CDR3 nucleotides: TGTGCCAGCAGTCCCATAGCGGGAGACACCTACGAGCAGTACTTC.

V gene TRBV2 combines with J gene TRBJ2-2; TRBD1 aligns across 7 bases. CDR3 size: 14 residues. The trim removed 6 bases at V and 4 bases at J, leaving 5 bases unmatched. Per germline, CDR1 SNHLY and CDR2 FYNNEI. CDR3 in amino acids: CASSPGQFTGELFF. The CDR3 nucleotides are TGTGCCAGCAGCCCGGGACAGTTCACCGGGGAGCTGTTTTTT.

This clone came up once. This chain connects TRBV18 to TRBJ2-4; D perhaps matches TRBD2 (5 bases). Germline CDR1 is KGHSH and CDR2 is LQKENI. V shed 2 bases and J shed 0 bases, with 8 bases lying between them. The CDR3 has 15 residues. The CDR3 loop is CASSPTRIAKNIQYF. As DNA, the CDR3 is TGTGCCAGCTCACCAACTAGGATAGCCAAAAACATTCAGTACTTC.

This clone was counted between two and nine times. The V gene is TRBV5-6, the J gene TRBJ1-3; 9 bases line up with TRBD1. CDR3 length: 15 amino acids. In germline, CDR1 is SGHDT, CDR2 YYEEEE. Trimming at V came to 0 bases and at J to 3 bases, leaving 1 base not matched to a gene. The CDR3 sequence is CASSLETGGGNTIYF. The CDR3 region has the DNA TGTGCCAGCAGCTTGGAGACAGGGGGTGGAAACACCATATATTTT.

The chain links TRBV7-9 to TRBJ2-7; D gene unclear. V was clipped by 10 bases and J by 1 base, with 14 bases between them. The CDR3 length is 13 residues. From germline, CDR1 is SEHNR and CDR2 FQNEAQ (reference sequence). The CDR3 region has the DNA TGTGCCACAACATCGGCCGGGTCCTACGAGCAGTACTTC. This sequence encodes CATTSAGSYEQYF.

The chain is built from TRBV27 and TRBJ1-6; D perhaps matches TRBD1 (6 bases). Germline CDR1 and CDR2: MNHEY and SMNVEV (reference sequence). The CDR3 spans 13 residues. Trimming removed 4 bases at V and 9 bases at J, with 10 bases between. This chain's CDR3 is CASSYTGSSPLHF. In DNA, the CDR3 is TGTGCCAGCAGTTACACAGGGAGTTCACCCCTCCACTTT.

The V and J genes are TRBV13 and TRBJ2-3; maybe TRBD1 (6 bases). Trimming left V 7 bases short and J 2 bases short, with 13 bases between. The CDR3 extends over 14 amino acids. The V gene's germline CDR1 is PRHDT and CDR2 FYEKMQ (reference sequence). Written as DNA, the CDR3 is TGTGCCAGCACGGAACAGGGTCACACAGATACGCAGTATTTT. Translation gives CASTEQGHTDTQYF.

The chain is built from TRBV27 and TRBJ2-1, with a possible D match to TRBD2 (5 bases). CDR1 is MNHEY and CDR2 is SMNVEV in the germline V gene (reference sequence). V lost 7 bases to trimming and J lost 2 bases, with 15 bases between them. The CDR3 extends over 15 amino acids. The chain's CDR3 is CASTFLEGPYNEQFF. CDR3 bases: TGTGCCAGCACCTTTCTTGAGGGTCCCTACAATGAGCAGTTCTTC.